Listed below are T cell receptor beta chains from one sample, sequenced in a study of T-cell reconstitution after alpha-beta-depleted transplantation in children. A single record per CDR3 protein comes from TCRdb applying MiXCR to the PCR reads. The table shows some 240,000 distinct CDR3 sequences, with about 12% occurring only once. Source: PBMCs from the stem cell graft donor, taken from the stem cell graft. The receptors originated from a human donor who donated a stem cell graft to a child with acute lymphoblastic leukemia. Each CDR3 is given with its conserved first and last residue. The D gene is left open where the match is weak. Rows may omit the clone size; those that give it use once, few, many or a size class.

d_gene: -; j_gene: TRBJ2-3; v_gene: TRBV6-4; abundance: few; CDR3aa: CASRDSGITDTQYF; CDR3nt: TGTGCCAGCAGGGATAGCGGTATCACAGATACGCAGTATTTT
d_gene: TRBD1; j_gene: TRBJ1-1; v_gene: TRBV4-3; abundance: -; CDR3aa: CASSRQGGRNTEAFF; CDR3nt: TGCGCCAGCAGCCGGCAGGGGGGCAGGAACACTGAAGCTTTCTTT
d_gene: TRBD2; j_gene: TRBJ2-1; v_gene: TRBV12-3/TRBV12-4; abundance: -; CDR3aa: CASTLFKPSGRSGNEQFF; CDR3nt: TGTGCCAGCACTTTATTTAAGCCTAGCGGGAGATCGGGTAATGAGCAGTTCTTC
d_gene: -; j_gene: TRBJ2-2; v_gene: TRBV10-3; abundance: many; CDR3aa: CAIRRRDGNTGELFF; CDR3nt: TGTGCCATCAGGCGCCGGGACGGCAACACCGGGGAGCTGTTTTTT
d_gene: TRBD2; j_gene: TRBJ2-7; v_gene: TRBV27; abundance: many; CDR3aa: CASSFGPGGAHDAYEQYF; CDR3nt: TGTGCCAGCAGTTTTGGCCCCGGGGGGGCTCATGACGCCTACGAGCAGTACTTC
d_gene: TRBD1; j_gene: TRBJ2-2; v_gene: TRBV28; abundance: few; CDR3aa: CASSQMDRGTGELFF; CDR3nt: TGTGCCAGCAGTCAAATGGACAGGGGGACCGGGGAGCTGTTTTTT
d_gene: -; j_gene: TRBJ1-2; v_gene: TRBV9; abundance: -; CDR3aa: CASKDEGEIGYTF; CDR3nt: TGTGCCAGCAAAGACGAAGGGGAGATTGGCTACACCTTC
d_gene: -; j_gene: TRBJ2-5; v_gene: TRBV6-5; abundance: -; CDR3aa: CASSYSGLNGGPQYF; CDR3nt: TGTGCCAGCAGTTACTCGGGACTCAACGGAGGGCCCCAGTACTTC
d_gene: -; j_gene: TRBJ2-7; v_gene: TRBV7-2; abundance: many; CDR3aa: CASSLVASYEQYF; CDR3nt: TGTGCCAGCAGCTTAGTGGCCTCCTACGAGCAGTACTTC
d_gene: -; j_gene: TRBJ1-6; v_gene: TRBV20-1; abundance: many; CDR3aa: CSARTASYNSPLHF; CDR3nt: TGCAGTGCTAGAACGGCTTCCTATAATTCACCCCTCCACTTT
d_gene: TRBD1; j_gene: TRBJ2-7; v_gene: TRBV3-1; abundance: -; CDR3aa: CASSQVGTGKYEQYF; CDR3nt: TGTGCCAGCAGCCAAGTAGGGACAGGGAAGTACGAGCAGTACTTC
d_gene: TRBD1; j_gene: TRBJ2-7; v_gene: TRBV7-1; abundance: -; CDR3aa: CAISSAGTGSDEQYF; CDR3nt: TGTGCCATCAGCTCCGCCGGGACAGGGTCTGACGAGCAGTACTTC
d_gene: -; j_gene: TRBJ2-1; v_gene: TRBV9; abundance: many; CDR3aa: CASSQSQVYNEQFF; CDR3nt: TGTGCCAGCAGCCAGAGTCAGGTCTACAATGAGCAGTTCTTC
d_gene: -; j_gene: TRBJ2-2; v_gene: TRBV6-5; abundance: many; CDR3aa: CASQGGSYSTGELFF; CDR3nt: TGTGCCAGCCAAGGCGGCTCCTACAGCACCGGGGAGCTGTTTTTT
d_gene: TRBD1; j_gene: TRBJ2-7; v_gene: TRBV6-2/TRBV6-3; abundance: many; CDR3aa: CASSYPGTGDYEQYF; CDR3nt: TGTGCCAGCAGTTACCCCGGGACAGGGGATTACGAGCAGTACTTC
d_gene: -; j_gene: TRBJ1-1; v_gene: TRBV29-1; abundance: many; CDR3aa: CSVDKVGRATNTEAFF; CDR3nt: TGCAGCGTTGATAAAGTGGGCAGAGCGACGAACACTGAAGCTTTCTTT
d_gene: -; j_gene: TRBJ2-6; v_gene: TRBV6-5; abundance: many; CDR3aa: CASSYGAGTGANVLTF; CDR3nt: TGTGCCAGCAGTTACGGGGCGGGAACCGGGGCCAACGTCCTGACTTTC
d_gene: -; j_gene: TRBJ2-7; v_gene: TRBV10-3; abundance: few; CDR3aa: CAISEGSYEQYF; CDR3nt: TGTGCCATCAGTGAGGGAAGCTACGAGCAGTACTTC
d_gene: TRBD1; j_gene: TRBJ1-6; v_gene: TRBV2; abundance: -; CDR3aa: CASSGTGSNSPLHF; CDR3nt: TGTGCCAGCAGTGGGACAGGGTCAAATTCACCCCTCCACTTT
d_gene: -; j_gene: TRBJ2-1; v_gene: TRBV9; abundance: many; CDR3aa: CASSFDTGVNNEQFF; CDR3nt: TGTGCCAGCAGCTTCGACACCGGAGTCAACAATGAGCAGTTCTTC
d_gene: TRBD1; j_gene: TRBJ2-3; v_gene: TRBV7-9; abundance: many; CDR3aa: CASSAWTGTDTQYF; CDR3nt: TGTGCCAGCAGCGCTTGGACAGGGACAGATACGCAGTATTTT
d_gene: TRBD2; j_gene: TRBJ2-1; v_gene: TRBV4-3; abundance: -; CDR3aa: CASSHAGTSKANEQFF; CDR3nt: TGCGCCAGCAGCCATGCCGGGACTAGCAAGGCTAATGAGCAGTTCTTC
d_gene: TRBD2; j_gene: TRBJ2-1; v_gene: TRBV9; abundance: many; CDR3aa: CASSHALSGSPNEQFF; CDR3nt: TGTGCCAGCAGCCACGCTCTTAGCGGGAGCCCCAATGAGCAGTTCTTC
d_gene: TRBD2; j_gene: TRBJ2-5; v_gene: TRBV7-9; abundance: -; CDR3aa: CASSPSGSRETQYF; CDR3nt: TGTGCCAGCAGCCCTAGCGGGAGCCGAGAGACCCAGTACTTC
d_gene: -; j_gene: TRBJ2-7; v_gene: TRBV18; abundance: few; CDR3aa: CASSPDLGAYEQYF; CDR3nt: TGTGCCAGCTCACCGGACCTGGGAGCCTACGAGCAGTACTTC
d_gene: -; j_gene: TRBJ2-3; v_gene: TRBV7-2; abundance: many; CDR3aa: CASSSPRGTDTQYF; CDR3nt: TGTGCCAGCAGCTCACCTAGGGGCACAGATACGCAGTATTTT
d_gene: -; j_gene: TRBJ2-3; v_gene: TRBV3-1; abundance: few; CDR3aa: CASSQGRRREVGTDTQYF; CDR3nt: TGTGCCAGCAGCCAAGGTAGACGGCGGGAAGTCGGCACAGATACGCAGTATTTT
d_gene: -; j_gene: TRBJ1-5; v_gene: TRBV20-1; abundance: many; CDR3aa: CSARGVGRQPQHF; CDR3nt: TGCAGTGCTAGAGGTGTCGGGCGTCAGCCCCAGCATTTT
d_gene: -; j_gene: TRBJ2-5; v_gene: TRBV12-3/TRBV12-4; abundance: many; CDR3aa: CASSFLGRETQYF; CDR3nt: TGTGCCAGCAGTTTCTTGGGGAGGGAGACCCAGTACTTC
d_gene: -; j_gene: TRBJ1-2; v_gene: TRBV10-3; abundance: many; CDR3aa: CAISESVVGGAGGYTF; CDR3nt: TGTGCCATCAGTGAGTCCGTGGTCGGAGGAGCCGGCGGCTACACCTTC
d_gene: -; j_gene: TRBJ1-1; v_gene: TRBV6-5; abundance: once; CDR3aa: CPSSIRGAEAFF; CDR3nt: TGTCCCAGCAGTATAAGGGGAGCTGAAGCTTTCTTT
d_gene: -; j_gene: TRBJ2-1; v_gene: TRBV7-2; abundance: many; CDR3aa: CASSLNQPINEQFF; CDR3nt: TGTGCCAGCAGCTTAAATCAACCCATCAATGAGCAGTTCTTC
d_gene: -; j_gene: TRBJ2-7; v_gene: TRBV15; abundance: many; CDR3aa: CATSRGRGSDYEQYF; CDR3nt: TGTGCCACCAGCAGAGGAAGGGGTTCGGACTACGAGCAGTACTTC
d_gene: -; j_gene: TRBJ1-1; v_gene: TRBV12-3/TRBV12-4; abundance: many; CDR3aa: CASTVGRGNTEAFF; CDR3nt: TGTGCCAGCACCGTGGGACGTGGGAACACTGAAGCTTTCTTT
d_gene: -; j_gene: TRBJ2-3; v_gene: TRBV7-2; abundance: many; CDR3aa: CASSLISGGLSDTQYF; CDR3nt: TGTGCCAGCAGCTTAATAAGTGGGGGCCTTTCAGATACGCAGTATTTT
d_gene: TRBD1; j_gene: TRBJ2-3; v_gene: TRBV7-6; abundance: many; CDR3aa: CASSLMDRGPRVTQYF; CDR3nt: TGTGCCAGCAGCCTCATGGACAGGGGCCCAAGGGTGACGCAGTATTTT
d_gene: -; j_gene: TRBJ2-5; v_gene: TRBV29-1; abundance: many; CDR3aa: CSVEPPTGSQETQYF; CDR3nt: TGCAGCGTTGAACCACCGACAGGATCCCAAGAGACCCAGTACTTC
d_gene: -; j_gene: TRBJ1-4; v_gene: TRBV11-2; abundance: many; CDR3aa: CASSFSGSEKLFF; CDR3nt: TGTGCCAGCAGCTTTTCGGGATCTGAAAAACTGTTTTTT
d_gene: TRBD1; j_gene: TRBJ2-3; v_gene: TRBV7-9; abundance: many; CDR3aa: CASSWTGGFSDTQYF; CDR3nt: TGTGCCAGCAGCTGGACAGGGGGTTTCTCAGATACGCAGTATTTT
d_gene: -; j_gene: TRBJ1-2; v_gene: TRBV28; abundance: many; CDR3aa: CASSLWGSGYGYTF; CDR3nt: TGTGCCAGCAGTTTATGGGGAAGTGGCTATGGCTACACCTTC
d_gene: -; j_gene: TRBJ1-3; v_gene: TRBV12-3/TRBV12-4; abundance: few; CDR3aa: CASSLEGLTIYF; CDR3nt: TGTGCCAGCAGTTTAGAGGGGCTCACCATATATTTT
d_gene: -; j_gene: TRBJ2-5; v_gene: TRBV4-3; abundance: -; CDR3aa: CASSQDWQSGETQYF; CDR3nt: TGCGCCAGCAGCCAAGATTGGCAGTCGGGGGAGACCCAGTACTTC
d_gene: -; j_gene: TRBJ2-2; v_gene: TRBV20-1; abundance: few; CDR3aa: CSAETGRNTGELFF; CDR3nt: TGCAGTGCCGAAACGGGGAGGAACACCGGGGAGCTGTTTTTT
d_gene: -; j_gene: TRBJ2-3; v_gene: TRBV15; abundance: -; CDR3aa: CATSRGTDTQYF; CDR3nt: TGTGCCACCAGCAGAGGCACAGATACGCAGTATTTT
d_gene: -; j_gene: TRBJ2-7; v_gene: TRBV4-3; abundance: many; CDR3aa: CASSHSQGSYEQYF; CDR3nt: TGCGCCAGCAGCCACTCCCAAGGTTCCTACGAGCAGTACTTC
d_gene: TRBD2; j_gene: TRBJ2-3; v_gene: TRBV15; abundance: many; CDR3aa: CATSRAQTGGDTQYF; CDR3nt: TGTGCCACCAGCAGAGCCCAGACGGGGGGAGATACGCAGTATTTT
d_gene: TRBD2; j_gene: TRBJ2-7; v_gene: TRBV5-1; abundance: -; CDR3aa: CASGPSGLEQYF; CDR3nt: TGCGCCAGCGGACCTAGCGGACTCGAGCAGTACTTC
d_gene: -; j_gene: TRBJ2-2; v_gene: TRBV15; abundance: many; CDR3aa: CATSRDLSGELFF; CDR3nt: TGTGCCACCAGCAGAGATTTGTCCGGGGAGCTGTTTTTT
d_gene: TRBD1; j_gene: TRBJ1-2; v_gene: TRBV6-1; abundance: many; CDR3aa: CASRAQPGGYGYTF; CDR3nt: TGTGCCAGCAGAGCCCAGCCAGGGGGGTATGGCTACACCTTC
d_gene: -; j_gene: TRBJ1-5; v_gene: TRBV20-1; abundance: many; CDR3aa: CSARWGKDQPQHF; CDR3nt: TGCAGTGCTAGGTGGGGCAAAGATCAGCCCCAGCATTTT
d_gene: -; j_gene: TRBJ1-2; v_gene: TRBV28; abundance: many; CDR3aa: CASSLDVILGGYTF; CDR3nt: TGTGCCAGCAGTTTGGACGTTATATTGGGCGGCTACACCTTC
d_gene: TRBD1; j_gene: TRBJ2-7; v_gene: TRBV29-1; abundance: few; CDR3aa: CSVQGAYGEQYF; CDR3nt: TGCAGCGTACAGGGGGCGTATGGCGAGCAGTACTTC
d_gene: TRBD1; j_gene: TRBJ2-1; v_gene: TRBV6-2/TRBV6-3; abundance: -; CDR3aa: CASRGQGANEQFF; CDR3nt: TGTGCCAGCAGAGGACAGGGGGCGAATGAGCAGTTCTTC
d_gene: -; j_gene: TRBJ1-4; v_gene: TRBV12-3/TRBV12-4; abundance: many; CDR3aa: CASGEANEKLFF; CDR3nt: TGTGCCAGTGGTGAGGCTAATGAAAAACTGTTTTTT
d_gene: TRBD2; j_gene: TRBJ2-1; v_gene: TRBV20-1; abundance: many; CDR3aa: CSASRLAGGPSEQFF; CDR3nt: TGCAGTGCGAGTCGGCTAGCGGGGGGGCCAAGTGAGCAGTTCTTC
d_gene: -; j_gene: TRBJ2-5; v_gene: TRBV20-1; abundance: many; CDR3aa: CSAAPRDGLQETQYF; CDR3nt: TGCAGTGCCGCCCCCCGGGACGGCCTCCAAGAGACCCAGTACTTC